This TCR beta chain was sequenced during a study of cytomegalovirus exposure and HLA in healthy donors. Findings and caveats of the study: Specific recognition of CMV antigens was confirmed in vitro for a few chains (all CMV-associated). In a later analysis, CMV-associated beta chains were mostly HLA-associated, it appeared.

Use of 60 Vbeta and 13 Jbeta primers characterized the PCR. The table came from immunoSEQ multiplex PCR; TCRdb's copy has only in-frame clones and leaves some out. The table records roughly 63,000 clones, over 60% of them present only once. In regard to this clone: Its antigen is not identified.

In germline, CDR1 is SGHAT, CDR2 FQNNGV. This CDR3 contains 17 residues. With 3 bases clipped from V and 0 bases from J, the junction kept 5 bases outside the gene matches. The sequence came from a man aged 45-65 years in good health and CMV-seropositive. Sequencing was performed on PBMCs. The chain has TRBV11-2 and TRBJ2-7; TRBD2 matches at 13 bases. CDR3 loop: CASSFLTSGRNSYEQYF. As DNA, the CDR3 is TGTGCCAGCAGCTTCCTGACTAGCGGGAGGAACTCCTACGAGCAGTACTTC.